The clone carrying this T cell receptor (beta chain) appeared a few times. As yet, its antigen is unknown. The PCR used 60 Vbeta and 13 Jbeta primers. Method: immunoSEQ multiplex PCR; TCRdb's copy keeps in-frame clones and lacks some. Of about 80,000 clones in the sample, roughly 65% are singletons; the top ten hold more than 3.5%. The sample originates from a study of cytomegalovirus exposure and HLA in healthy donors. Points from the study as a whole: The authors judged a highly shared variant cluster likely a sequencing artifact. HLA allele associations emerged for roughly 16,000 TCR beta sequences in a later analysis, at 0.05 false discovery rate.

Germline-derived CDR1 and CDR2 are SGHTA and FQGTGA. The CDR3 has 15 amino acids. V lost 5 bases to trimming and J lost 4 bases; unmatched junction nucleotides: 4. The sequencing sample was made of PBMCs. This clonotype originated in a male donor in good health and CMV-seropositive. The chain joins TRBV7-3 to TRBJ2-1; the match to TRBD2 covers 11 bases. CDR3 in DNA: TGTGCCAGCAGCGAAGGGACTAGCGGTTACAATGAGCAGTTCTTC. Its translation is CASSEGTSGYNEQFF.